This TCR beta chain appears in the sequencing data of a study of tumor and adjacent non-tumor tissue in lung cancer. Overall study: Stage I to III disease affected ten to eleven men and 5 women aged roughly 31 to 80. Each sample yielded around 4.2 million productive TCRbeta reads on average. Findings of the study overall: Tumor tissue had significantly higher TCR diversity than normal lung. In normal lung, the top 100 clones were significantly more dominant than in tumor.

Details on this clonotype: Its target is unknown. Just one base apart from a much larger clone, this may be a read error.

Germline V CDR1 and CDR2: GTSNPN, SVGIG (reference sequence). Trimming left V 8 bases short and J 2 bases short, with 10 bases between. CDR3 size: 11 residues. The template was RNA from unsorted bulk tissue. Distant lung tissue was collected more than 3 cm away from the tumor edge. A modified ARM-PCR protocol with three rounds of nested PCR amplified TCRbeta. Using its own MiXCR run on the multiplex PCR reads, TCRdb lists one record per CDR3 protein. This table has over 35,000 distinct CDR3 sequences, roughly 60% appearing once. The rearrangement links TRBV30 to TRBJ2-7, with no clear D. This sequence was found in a man over 45 with non-small cell lung cancer. Sequenced sample: distant non-tumor lung tissue. The CDR3 spells CAAETAYEQYF. The CDR3 region has the DNA TGTGCCGCCGAGACGGCCTACGAGCAGTACTTC. The variable domain in full, with the rest retrieved from reference TRBV30 and TRBJ2-7, is SQTIHQWPATLVQPVGSPLSLECTVEGTSNPNLYWYRQAAGRGLQLLFYSVGIGQISSEVPQNLSASRPQDRQFILSSKKLLLSDSGFYLCAAETAYEQYFGPGTRLTVT.